This is a list of T cell receptor beta chains from one sample in a study of Graves' ophthalmopathy and Graves' hyperthyroidism. TCRdb passed the multiplex PCR reads through MiXCR, listing each CDR3 protein once. The repertoire consists of 560,000 or so distinct CDR3 sequences, with under 45% occurring once and the leading ten covering 3.5% to 5%. The sample consisted of peripheral blood or thyroid tissue (not recorded which). The receptors were sampled from an adult man with Graves' hyperthyroidism. CDR3s include the opening cysteine and the closing phenylalanine or tryptophan. The order of the fields is V gene, D gene, clone size, J gene, CDR3 protein, CDR3 DNA. A D gene is named only where the DNA matches it firmly. Only some rows state a clone size, as once, few, many or a class for expanded clones.

TRBV12-3/TRBV12-4	TRBD1	NA	TRBJ2-5	CASSSSVTRGTAQETQYF	TGTGCCAGCAGTTCTTCCGTGACCCGAGGGACAGCACAAGAGACCCAGTACTTC
TRBV7-3	NA	many	TRBJ2-5	CASSLTGVGETQYF	TGTGCCAGCAGCTTAACAGGCGTTGGAGAGACCCAGTACTTC
TRBV7-2	NA	many	TRBJ1-5	CASSLSWGQPQHF	TGTGCCAGCAGCTTATCTTGGGGTCAGCCCCAGCATTTT
TRBV20-1	NA	few	TRBJ1-5	CSARDAARTTHNQPQHF	TGCAGTGCTAGAGATGCCGCCAGAACAACCCACAATCAGCCCCAGCATTTT
TRBV19	TRBD2	many	TRBJ2-7	CASSNRTSGSGEQYF	TGTGCCAGTAGTAACCGGACTAGCGGGAGCGGCGAGCAGTACTTC
TRBV10-2	TRBD1	NA	TRBJ2-7	CASSQATGGLYEQYF	TGCGCCAGCAGCCAAGCTACAGGGGGCCTGTACGAGCAGTACTTC
TRBV29-1	TRBD1	many	TRBJ2-7	CSVPGQTYYEQYF	TGCAGCGTGCCGGGACAGACCTACTACGAGCAGTACTTC
TRBV4-1	NA	many	TRBJ1-1	CASSQGPARNTEAFF	TGCGCCAGCAGCCAAGGGCCAGCCCGGAACACTGAAGCTTTCTTT
TRBV12-3/TRBV12-4	TRBD1	many	TRBJ1-2	CASTQQGAYGYTF	TGTGCCAGCACCCAACAGGGGGCCTATGGCTACACCTTC
TRBV11-1	TRBD2	NA	TRBJ2-3	CASSFVGGTSGGTDTQYF	TGTGCCAGCAGCTTCGTTGGCGGGACTAGCGGAGGCACAGATACGCAGTATTTT
TRBV5-4	NA	NA	TRBJ2-6	CASSPDTQTGANVLTF	TGTGCCAGCAGCCCAGACACCCAAACAGGGGCCAACGTCCTGACTTTC
TRBV19	TRBD1	NA	TRBJ1-5	CASSAGTVEETQHF	TGTGCCAGTAGTGCAGGGACAGTCGAAGAGACCCAGCATTTT
TRBV7-8	NA	many	TRBJ2-7	CASSPQGFEQYF	TGTGCCAGCAGCCCTCAGGGTTTCGAGCAGTACTTC
TRBV20-1	TRBD2	many	TRBJ2-7	CSARKPGTSVAYEQYF	TGCAGTGCTAGAAAACCCGGGACTAGCGTAGCCTACGAGCAGTACTTC
TRBV12-3/TRBV12-4	NA	NA	TRBJ2-5	CASSKLATQYF	TGTGCCAGCAGCAAACTAGCGACCCAGTACTTC
TRBV6-5	NA	many	TRBJ1-2	CASSYSMGGGRGYTF	TGTGCCAGCAGTTACTCGATGGGTGGGGGGCGCGGCTACACCTTC
TRBV5-1	NA	NA	TRBJ2-5	CASSLWGVQETQYF	TGCGCCAGCAGCTTATGGGGCGTACAAGAGACCCAGTACTTC
TRBV18	TRBD1	few	TRBJ2-5	CASSPYGTGEETQYF	TGTGCCAGCTCACCCTATGGGACAGGGGAAGAGACCCAGTACTTC
TRBV13	TRBD1	many	TRBJ1-2	CASSVEGQGFYGYTF	TGTGCCAGCAGCGTAGAGGGACAGGGGTTCTATGGCTACACCTTC
TRBV9	TRBD1	NA	TRBJ1-2	CASSDGQGAPNYGYTF	TGTGCCAGCAGCGATGGACAGGGGGCGCCCAACTATGGCTACACCTTC